The source of this T cell receptor (beta chain) is a study of T cell repertoires in cytomegalovirus infection. Across the study: It was the public TCR beta signatures that indicated both CMV infection and matching HLA type.

TCRdb passed the reads through MiXCR, listing each CDR3 protein once. The sample has about 110,000 distinct CDR3 sequences; over 9.5% are singletons. This CDR3 is built from 19 residues. Germline trimming cut 3 bases from V and 7 bases from J; bases unmatched to any gene: 20. Germline CDR1 SGHTA, CDR2 FQGNSA. This clonotype has ten or more counts. What it binds is not known. The receptor was isolated from a human donor in good health (CMV status not recorded). Some clones in this sample may be carry-over from other donors' samples. Sample: PBMCs, sequenced either directly or after in vitro stimulation (not recorded which). The V gene is TRBV7-2, the J gene TRBJ2-1; 8 nucleotides line up with TRBD2. The CDR3, as DNA: TGTGCCAGCAGCTTCGGTAGCGGGATCGTGAGGGGGACTAGGAATGAGCAGTTCTTC. It translates to CASSFGSGIVRGTRNEQFF.